This T cell receptor (beta chain) appears in the sequencing data of a study of blood T cell repertoires in COVID-19. Study at large: The study drew acute and convalescent COVID-19 samples from the United States, Italy and Spain. From T cells, B-cell-depleted T cells, or PBMCs came the material, which was cDNA or gDNA.

In the study's own analysis: For nucleated cells, counts were estimated from reference gene primer amplification. The assay was immunoSEQ multiplex PCR, and TCRdb's table has in-frame clones only and misses some. V and J calls and clone size are as listed in that table; D and trimming were resolved from the DNA. The sample contains 200,000 to 300,000 clones, roughly 86% of which appear only once. Sequences were obtained from peripheral blood. The receptor's source is a man between 50 and 59 years old with acute or convalescent COVID-19.

The CDR3 protein is CASSFRGRDGYTF. The CDR3 region has the DNA TGTGCCAGCAGTTTCAGGGGGCGAGATGGCTACACCTTC. The rearrangement joins TRBV12-3 or TRBV12-4 to TRBJ1-2; 8 positions agree with TRBD1. V was clipped by 3 bases and J by 6 bases; unmatched bases: 3. The CDR3 is 13 residues long.